Sequencing of this TCR beta chain was carried out in a study of CD8+CD57+ T cells in acquired aplastic anemia. About the research overall: Sorted CD4+ and CD8+ cell DNA averaged around 3.3 ug.

The CDR3 is made up of 14 amino acids. Per the germline V gene, CDR1 is SGHAT and CDR2 is FQNNGV. Between the trimmed V and J ends, which lost 4 bases and 0 bases, there was a span of 10 bases. The template used for profiling TCR beta VDJ and CDR3 was genomic DNA. Each CDR3 protein is one row after TCRdb ran MiXCR on the reads. The sample contains approximately 380,000 distinct CDR3 sequences, under 80% of which appear only once. The V gene is TRBV11-2, the J gene TRBJ2-7, with no clear D. This sequence was found in a human donor in good health, serving as a control. Sequencing used sorted CD4+, CD8+, or CD8+CD57+ T cells (not recorded which) from PBMCs. CDR3 sequence: CASSSIGHSYEQYF. The CDR3, as DNA: TGTGCCAGCAGCTCGATAGGGCACTCCTACGAGCAGTACTTC.